The following is a T cell receptor (beta chain) sequence with its context. These data originate in a study of blood T cell repertoires in COVID-19. Study-wide background: COVID-19 samples, acute and convalescent, were from the United States, Italy and Spain. PBMCs, B-cell-depleted T cells, or T cells provided the cDNA or gDNA that made up the material.

Trimming pared 5 bases from V and 5 bases from J, leaving 9 bases between. The germline V gene encodes CDR1 SQVTM and CDR2 ANQGSEA. This CDR3 is 11 amino acids long. Method: immunoSEQ multiplex PCR; TCRdb's copy keeps in-frame clones and lacks some. The table shows about 120,000 clones, with around 74% occurring only once. The receptor was derived from a man in his 60s with acute or convalescent COVID-19. The rearrangement joins TRBV29-1 to TRBJ2-5; D remains unclear. Material: peripheral blood. DNA of the CDR3: TGCAGCGTTCTCCGAGAGGAGACCCAGTACTTC. It translates to CSVLREETQYF.